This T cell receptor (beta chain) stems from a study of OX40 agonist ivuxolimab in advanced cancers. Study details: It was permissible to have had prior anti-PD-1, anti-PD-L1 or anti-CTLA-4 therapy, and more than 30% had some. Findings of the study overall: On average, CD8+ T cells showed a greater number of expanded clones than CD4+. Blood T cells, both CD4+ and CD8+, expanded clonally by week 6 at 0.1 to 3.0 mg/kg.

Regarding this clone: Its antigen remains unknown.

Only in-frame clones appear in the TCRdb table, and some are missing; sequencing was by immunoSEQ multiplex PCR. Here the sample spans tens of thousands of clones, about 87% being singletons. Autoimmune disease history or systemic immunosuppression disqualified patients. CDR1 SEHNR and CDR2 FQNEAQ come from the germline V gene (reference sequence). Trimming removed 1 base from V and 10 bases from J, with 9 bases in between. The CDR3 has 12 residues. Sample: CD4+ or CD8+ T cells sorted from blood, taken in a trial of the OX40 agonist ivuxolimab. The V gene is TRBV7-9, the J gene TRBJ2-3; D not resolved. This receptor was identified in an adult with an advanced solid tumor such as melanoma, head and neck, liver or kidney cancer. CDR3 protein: CASSLGQSAQYF. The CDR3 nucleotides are TGTGCCAGCAGCTTAGGGCAGTCGGCGCAGTATTTT. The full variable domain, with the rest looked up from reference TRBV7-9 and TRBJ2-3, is DTGVSQNPRHKITKRGQNVTFRCDPISEHNRLYWYRQTLGQGPEFLTYFQNEAQLEKSRLLSDRFSAERPKGSFSTLEIQRTEQGDSAMYLCASSLGQSAQYFGPGTRLTVL.